A selection of T cell receptor beta chains follows, all from one sample in a study of graft-versus-host responses after intestinal transplantation. Antigens for these TCRs are unknown. Assay: immunoSEQ multiplex PCR; the TCRdb copy retains only in-frame clones and omits some. The sample consists of 80,000 to 90,000 clones, about 90% of them appearing once. Sequenced material: unstimulated CD4+ T cells sorted from spleen or lymph node cells, taken before intestinal transplant. Receptors originate from a human donor who received an intestinal transplant. Each CDR3 is given with its conserved first and last residue. The D gene is left open where the match is weak. For some rows the clone size is stated as once, few or many, or as a class when expanded; others skip it.

few	TRBV18	TRBJ2-5	NA	TGTGCCAGCTCAAACAATCCACTGGGGGGGACCCAGTACTTC	CASSNNPLGGTQYF
NA	TRBV7-8	TRBJ1-6	NA	TGTGCCAGCAGCTTAGTCCCAGGGCCAAATAATTCACCCCTCCACTTT	CASSLVPGPNNSPLHF
NA	TRBV23-1	TRBJ2-7	NA	TGCGCCAGCCTCTCAATCGGGGAGGACCAATCCTCCTACGAGCAGTACTTC	CASLSIGEDQSSYEQYF
NA	TRBV18	TRBJ1-2	NA	TGTGCCAGCTCACCCCGGACTGCTGATGGCTACACCTTC	CASSPRTADGYTF
NA	TRBV19	TRBJ2-7	NA	TGTGCCAGTAGATCCAGTACCAGGGCCCGCGAGCAGTACTTC	CASRSSTRAREQYF
NA	TRBV27	TRBJ2-2	TRBD2	TGTGCCAGCAGTTTTGCGGGGGGCACCGGGGAGCTGTTTTTT	CASSFAGGTGELFF
few	TRBV5-1	TRBJ2-7	NA	TGCGCCAGCAGCTTGGACACCTACGAGCAGTACTTC	CASSLDTYEQYF
NA	TRBV5-5	TRBJ1-6	NA	TGTGCCAGCAGCTTGGTACGGGGGGATAATTCACCCCTCCACTTT	CASSLVRGDNSPLHF
NA	TRBV5-1	TRBJ2-7	NA	TGCGCCAGCAGCTTGGGTCCGAGTATCTCCTACGAGCAGTACTTC	CASSLGPSISYEQYF
NA	TRBV11-2	TRBJ1-1	TRBD1	TGTGCCAGCAGCAAACAGGGGGTGGGGAACACTGAAGCTTTCTTT	CASSKQGVGNTEAFF
once	TRBV5-5	TRBJ1-6	NA	TGTGCCAGCAGCTTGGGGTTAGGCAGGGGATGGGACTCACCCCTCCACTTT	CASSLGLGRGWDSPLHF
NA	TRBV10-3	TRBJ1-3	NA	TGTGCCATCAAGTGGAGCTCTGGAAACACCATATATTTT	CAIKWSSGNTIYF
NA	TRBV15	TRBJ2-7	NA	TGTGCCACCAGCAGAGGAGCAGGGCCTACCTACGAGCAGTACTTC	CATSRGAGPTYEQYF
once	TRBV27	TRBJ2-1	NA	TGTGCCAGCAGTTTAGGGGGGGGGCGGAATGAGCAGTTCTTC	CASSLGGGRNEQFF
NA	TRBV19	TRBJ1-5	NA	TGTGCCAGTAGTATGGGGGAGGATCAGCCCCAGCATTTT	CASSMGEDQPQHF
NA	TRBV6-5	TRBJ1-5	TRBD1	TGTGCCAGCAGGACAGGGCAAAATCAGCCCCAGCATTTT	CASRTGQNQPQHF